Listed below are T cell receptor beta chains from one sample, sequenced in a study of blood T cell repertoires in COVID-19. Assay used: immunoSEQ multiplex PCR; TCRdb lists only in-frame clones, some missing. The sample lists tens of thousands of clones, approximately 81% occurring once. Specimen: peripheral blood. These receptor sequences come from a woman in her 70s with acute or convalescent COVID-19. Both conserved end residues are trimmed from each CDR3. A D gene is named only where the DNA matches it firmly. The size of a clone is reported for some rows only, either as once, few or many, or as a class for expanded clones.

V	length	size	D	CDR3
TRBV4-3	13	NA	NA	ASSQGGTGYYGYT
TRBV5-5	12	NA	NA	ASSLGLLYNEQF
TRBV5-1	11	NA	TRBD1	ASRTGGEQTQY
TRBV24-1	14	NA	TRBD2	ATSEDVGGVRDEQF
TRBV10-3	11	NA	NA	AITRGANQPQH
TRBV7-9	12	NA	TRBD1	ASSSSQDRIVAF
TRBV3-1/TRBV3-2	13	NA	TRBD2	ASSQTSGGADTQY
TRBV27	14	NA	TRBD2	ASSFPSGGAYNEQF
TRBV5-5	13	NA	TRBD1	ASSSDRTQTGELF
TRBV11-3	14	NA	NA	ASSSWGESQGNTIY
TRBV2	13	NA	NA	ASERGYRDNQPQH
TRBV3-1/TRBV3-2	13	NA	NA	ASSQGRGGQSPLH
TRBV14	14	NA	NA	ASSHMTETAGNTIY
TRBV29-1	12	NA	TRBD1	SGRAGQAATEAF
TRBV7-9	15	NA	NA	ASSSEGTVWQTGGYT
TRBV19	13	NA	NA	ASSWAGEYTDTQY
TRBV5-1	10	few	NA	ATQGGNNEQF
TRBV7-8	10	NA	NA	ASSPDQGTQY
TRBV28	12	NA	NA	ASSSRVKGEKLF
TRBV7-2	15	few	TRBD2	ASSLDIAGLKTGELF
TRBV3-1/TRBV3-2	16	NA	TRBD1	ASSLPGQGSSGANVLT
TRBV19	15	NA	NA	ASSAETGISSGNTIY
TRBV4-1	11	NA	NA	ASSQDLYQPQH
TRBV18	12	NA	NA	ASSFGLPSVEAF
TRBV6-2/TRBV6-3	12	NA	NA	ASSYAGPYNEQF
TRBV29-1	16	NA	TRBD2	SGLGFVGTRLSYNEQF
TRBV9	14	NA	NA	ASSVPREGLYNEQF
TRBV28	13	NA	TRBD1	ASSPTPGQVYGYT
TRBV7-2	12	NA	TRBD1	ASSLVTGINIQY
TRBV24-1	11	NA	NA	ATRNSAFGTQY
TRBV28	12	NA	NA	ASSSDGGAQPQH
TRBV5-1	11	few	NA	ASSLEVPGPLH
TRBV6-2/TRBV6-3	11	NA	NA	ASSSSDSYGYT
TRBV27	13	NA	NA	ASSPSAVRNSPLH
TRBV6-6	15	NA	TRBD1	ASSRRTGRNSNQPQH
TRBV10-3	18	NA	TRBD2	AISESGLAGILAMGDTQY
TRBV18	12	NA	NA	ASSPLSGVEKLF
TRBV28	10	NA	NA	ASGQLGQPQH
TRBV3-1/TRBV3-2	11	once	NA	ASSQDNTGGAF
TRBV29-1	11	once	NA	SVAAQGGGELF
TRBV7-2	13	NA	TRBD1	ASSAGGRTNEKLF
TRBV10-3	12	few	NA	AITDRGAGNTIY
TRBV9	15	NA	TRBD1	ASSSGTGYDGYSGYT
TRBV28	10	NA	NA	ASTQPGVGYT
TRBV7-8	13	NA	NA	ASSEHTGNTGELF
TRBV7-9	12	NA	NA	ASRVLEGNTEAF
TRBV11-3	13	NA	TRBD1	ASSLISGGRTEAF
TRBV7-8	12	NA	NA	ASSVGQNYNEQF
TRBV10-2	12	NA	NA	ASSEVQGRGEAF
TRBV24-1	14	NA	TRBD1	ATSDFGQGGGNEQF
TRBV9	16	NA	TRBD2	ASSVEGGRVGRQETQY
TRBV7-8	14	NA	NA	ASSLVGAGATDTQY
TRBV6-2/TRBV6-3	14	NA	NA	ASSYSRREVQETQY